This T cell receptor (beta chain) originates from a study of glioma-infiltrating T cells after dendritic cell vaccination. Study-level information: Autologous tumor lysate-pulsed dendritic cell vaccination was given between the early 2000s and the early 2010s.

For this clone: Its target is unknown.

The repertoire was sequenced with immunoSEQ multiplex PCR; TCRdb's copy has only in-frame clones and lacks some. The profile shows 65,000 to 80,000 clones, approximately 81% of them singletons. Study-wide results and limits: No direct clonality-survival link was found; a diverse polyclonal response may matter.

This CDR3 is built from 15 residues. The junction had 3 bases not matched to a gene; V was cut back by 1 base and J by 3 bases. Germline-derived CDR1 and CDR2 are SSHAT and FNYEAQ (reference sequence). The chain couples TRBV7-7 to TRBJ2-5, with 9 bases matching TRBD1. This specimen consisted of blood, obtained before dendritic cell vaccination. This clonotype originated in a human donor with glioblastoma. CDR3 residues: CASSLGRDREETQYF. CDR3 in DNA: TGTGCCAGCAGCTTAGGTCGGGACAGGGAAGAGACCCAGTACTTC. Looking up the rest from reference TRBV7-7 and TRBJ2-5 gives the full variable domain: GAGVSQSPRYKVTKRGQDVTLRCDPISSHATLYWYQQALGQGPEFLTYFNYEAQPDKSGLPSDRFSAERPEGSISTLTIQRTEQRDSAMYRCASSLGRDREETQYFGPGTRLLVL.